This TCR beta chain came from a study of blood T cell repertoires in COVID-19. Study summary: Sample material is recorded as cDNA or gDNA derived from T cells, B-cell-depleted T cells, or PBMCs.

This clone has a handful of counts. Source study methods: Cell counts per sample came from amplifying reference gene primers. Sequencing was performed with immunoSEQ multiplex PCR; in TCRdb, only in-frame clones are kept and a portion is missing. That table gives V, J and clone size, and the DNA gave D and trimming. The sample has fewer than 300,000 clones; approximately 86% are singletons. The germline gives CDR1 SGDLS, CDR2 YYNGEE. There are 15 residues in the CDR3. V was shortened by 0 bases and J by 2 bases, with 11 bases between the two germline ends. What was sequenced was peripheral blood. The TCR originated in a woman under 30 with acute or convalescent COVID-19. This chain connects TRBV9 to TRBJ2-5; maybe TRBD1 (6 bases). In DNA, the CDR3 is TGTGCCAGCAGCGTAGGGACAGCGCTTCAAGAGACCCAGTACTTC. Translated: CASSVGTALQETQYF. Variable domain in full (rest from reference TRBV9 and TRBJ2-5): DSGVTQTPKHLITATGQRVTLRCSPRSGDLSVYWYQQSLDQGLQFLIQYYNGEERAKGNILERFSAQQFPDLHSELNLSSLELGDSALYFCASSVGTALQETQYFGPGTRLLVL.